This paragraph covers one T cell receptor (beta chain) sequence. These data originate in a study of CD8 T cells in ankylosing spondylitis. TCRdb reanalysed the 5' RACE reads using MiXCR and keeps one entry per CDR3 protein. The sample contains around 180,000 distinct CDR3 sequences, roughly 13% of which appear only once. Sequencing was carried out using blood, either unsorted or a sorted T cell fraction (not recorded which). This sequence was found in a female donor with ankylosing spondylitis or in good health (not recorded which).

This CDR3 is CASSTRQGAVDEQFF. CDR3 coding DNA: TGCGCCAGCAGTACCCGACAGGGGGCGGTGGATGAGCAGTTCTTC. The chain uses TRBV10-2 and TRBJ2-1, with TRBD1 matching 10 bases. This CDR3 spans 15 amino acids. With V trimmed by 5 bases and J by 8 bases, 9 bases remained unmatched. Germline V gene sequence: CDR1 WSHSY, CDR2 SAAADI.